Listed here are 26 T cell receptor beta chains from one sample, sequenced in a study of T cell responses to AZD1222 COVID-19 vaccine. TCRdb keeps only in-frame clones here, not all; method: immunoSEQ multiplex PCR. The sample holds about 130,000 clones, more than 80% seen once. The source material was peripheral blood, sampled on day 0 of AZD1222 vaccination. These receptors all stem from an adult in good health.

This clone occurred once. The CDR3: CASSAGQGASNTEAFF. CDR3 DNA: TGTGCCAGCAGCGCCGGACAGGGGGCTTCCAACACTGAAGCTTTCTTT. The gene calls are TRBV9 and TRBJ1-1; TRBD1 matches 11 bases. This CDR3 region has 16 residues. Germline loops: CDR1 SGDLS, CDR2 YYNGEE. The V segment lost 3 bases and the J segment 2 bases; nucleotides outside the gene matches: 6.

This clone was seen just once. This chain connects TRBV19 to TRBJ2-5, with TRBD1 identical over 8 bases. This CDR3 is built from 16 residues. From germline, CDR1 is LNHDA and CDR2 SQIVND (reference sequence). J was trimmed by 5 bases and V by 5 bases; bases with no gene match: 13. CDR3 nucleotides: TGTGCCAGTAGTTCCCGGACAGGGACCAGGGTGGAGACCCAGTACTTC. Translated, it gives CASSSRTGTRVETQYF.

The chain links TRBV20-1 to TRBJ2-3; D is unclear. The CDR3 runs 11 residues. Per the germline V gene, CDR1 is DFQATT and CDR2 is SNEGSKA (reference sequence). V was pared by 6 bases and J by 4 bases, with 8 bases between. Written as DNA, the CDR3 is TGCAGTGCCGCCGGACCAGATACGCAGTATTTT. This translates into CSAAGPDTQYF.

The rearrangement links TRBV7-8 to TRBJ1-1; D uncertain. CDR1 is SGHVS, CDR2 FQNEAQ, per germline. The V end lost 8 bases, the J end lost 5 bases, and 12 bases lay between the germline ends. This CDR3 has 12 amino acids. The CDR3 sequence: CASGLGYTEAFF. In DNA, the CDR3 is TGTGCCAGCGGTTTGGGTTATACTGAAGCTTTCTTT.

V and J are TRBV5-1 and TRBJ2-5, with 10 bases lining up with TRBD1. The V gene end was trimmed by 4 bases and the J gene end by 3 bases; junction bases not matched to a gene: 3. CDR1 SGHRS and CDR2 YFSETQ come from the germline V gene. The CDR3 loop spans 14 amino acids. CDR3 bases: TGCGCCAGCAGCGCGGGGACAGGGGAAGAGACCCAGTACTTC. Its protein is CASSAGTGEETQYF.

This clone occurred a few times. The chain carries TRBV15 and TRBJ2-7; weak D call: TRBD2 (5 bases). CDR1 is LNHNV, CDR2 YYDKDF, per germline (reference sequence). The V end lost 0 bases, the J end lost 1 base, and 10 bases lay between the germline ends. The CDR3 contains 15 residues. The CDR3 DNA follows: TGTGCCACCAGCAGAGAAGGACGGGATTCCTACGAGCAGTACTTC. Protein product: CATSREGRDSYEQYF.

This sequence joins TRBV18 and TRBJ1-5, with 7 bases lining up with TRBD1. The CDR3 is 17 residues long. Losses at the gene ends were 4 bases for V and 6 bases for J; bases not matched to a gene: 15. The germline CDR1 and CDR2 sequences are KGHSH and LQKENI. CDR3 region: CASSLRQGSGAFQPQHF. The CDR3 nucleotides read TGTGCCAGCTCACTCAGACAGGGATCAGGGGCGTTTCAGCCCCAGCATTTT.

The rearrangement joins TRBV3-1 (or the pseudogene TRBV3-2) to TRBJ1-2, with D possibly matching TRBD1 (6 bases). This CDR3 contains 13 residues. CDR1 is LGHDT and CDR2 is YNNKEL in the germline V gene (reference sequence). Trimming left V 0 bases short and J 7 bases short, with 9 bases between. The CDR3 loop is CASSQDKGVGYTF. The CDR3 region has the DNA TGTGCCAGCAGCCAAGATAAGGGGGTTGGCTACACCTTC.

J is TRBJ2-7 and V is TRBV6-5; 9 bases fit TRBD1. Germline lookup yields CDR1 MNHEY and CDR2 SVGAGI. The CDR3 consists of 15 residues. V dropped 4 bases and J dropped 6; count of bases not matched to a gene: 10. The CDR3 is CASSLSLQGAVEQYF. The CDR3 DNA follows: TGTGCCAGCAGTTTATCTTTACAGGGGGCGGTCGAGCAGTACTTC.

This clone was recorded once. The chain recombines TRBV12-3 or TRBV12-4 with TRBJ1-4, with D hard to call. The CDR3 is made up of 13 amino acids. Between the trimmed V and J ends, which lost 3 bases and 6 bases, there was a span of 8 bases. The CDR3 DNA follows: TGTGCCAGCAGTTTTACCGGCCATGAAAAACTGTTTTTT. Its protein is CASSFTGHEKLFF.

This chain uses TRBV5-1 with TRBJ2-7; TRBD1 aligns across 10 bases. CDR1 and CDR2 (germline): SGHRS, YFSETQ. CDR3 length equals 14 residues. The V and J ends lost 4 bases and 2 bases, in that order; junction bases with no gene match: 3. Here the CDR3 reads CASSLGQGAYEQYF. The CDR3 DNA follows: TGCGCCAGCAGCCTAGGACAGGGGGCCTACGAGCAGTACTTC.

This sequence joins TRBV11-2 and TRBJ2-4, with 7 positions matching TRBD1. This CDR3 spans 14 amino acids. J gave up 8 bases and V 5 bases, and 9 bases lay outside the gene matches. CDR1 is SGHAT, CDR2 FQNNGV, per germline. The CDR3 nucleotides are TGTGCCAGCAGCACACAGGGGTCCGGTGACATTCAGTACTTC. It codes for CASSTQGSGDIQYF.

The chain carries TRBV3-1 (or the pseudogene TRBV3-2) and TRBJ2-2; D might be TRBD2 (6 bases). Germline V gene sequence: CDR1 LGHDT, CDR2 YNNKEL (reference sequence). The CDR3 extends over 17 amino acids. V shed 1 base and J shed 1 base, with 13 bases lying between them. The CDR3 bases are TGTGCCAGCAGCCAAGGTCGGGACTGGAAGAACACCGGGGAGCTGTTTTTT. Translating it yields CASSQGRDWKNTGELFF.

This clone was detected a few times. The rearrangement uses TRBV4-1 and TRBJ2-1, with D maybe TRBD2 (6 bases). V gave up 0 bases and J gave up 7 bases, with 16 bases separating them. The length of the CDR3 is 16 residues. Germline V gene sequence: CDR1 MGHRA, CDR2 YSYEKL. The CDR3 DNA is TGCGCCAGCAGCCAAGATGGAGGGCGGGGCGTGAATGAGCAGTTCTTC. This gives the protein CASSQDGGRGVNEQFF.

The V and J genes are TRBV30 and TRBJ1-2, with TRBD1 as a possible D gene (5 bases). CDR1 GTSNPN and CDR2 SVGIG come from the germline V gene (reference sequence). The CDR3 covers 12 residues. V lost 4 bases and J lost 4, with 10 bases in between. CDR3 DNA sequence: TGTGCCTGGACTCGGGACCTCTATGGCTACACCTTC. Its translation is CAWTRDLYGYTF. The full variable domain, rest sourced from reference TRBV30 and TRBJ1-2, is SQTIHQWPATLVQPVGSPLSLECTVEGTSNPNLYWYRQAAGRGLQLLFYSVGIGQISSEVPQNLSASRPQDRQFILSSKKLLLSDSGFYLCAWTRDLYGYTFGSGTRLTVV.

The chain has TRBV5-4 and TRBJ2-1; TRBD1 might be the D (5 bases). V was trimmed by 1 base and J by 2 bases, leaving 10 bases between them. The CDR3 runs 15 residues. Looked up from germline, CDR1 is SGHNT and CDR2 is YYREEE (reference sequence). CDR3 nucleotide sequence: TGTGCCAGCAGCTTGTCTCAGGGCCCCTACAATGAGCAGTTCTTC. Translation: CASSLSQGPYNEQFF.

The V gene is TRBV9, the J gene TRBJ1-5; 9 bases are shared with TRBD1. The CDR3 spans 15 residues. The germline V gene has CDR1 SGDLS and CDR2 YYNGEE. Trimming cost V 2 bases and J 7 bases; bases outside gene matches: 7. The CDR3 coding sequence is TGTGCCAGCAGCGTCACAGGGGGCGCCGACCAGCCCCAGCATTTT. Its protein product is CASSVTGGADQPQHF.

The rearrangement uses TRBV12-3 or TRBV12-4 and TRBJ1-1, with D tentatively TRBD1 (5 bases). V was trimmed by 1 base and J by 5 bases, leaving 8 bases between them. This CDR3 region has 13 residues. The DNA of the CDR3 is TGTGCCAGCAGTTTAGGCCAGGGTACTGAAGCTTTCTTT. Protein product: CASSLGQGTEAFF.

The count of this clone is one. V usage is TRBV28 and J usage is TRBJ1-2; TRBD1 is a possible D gene (5 bases). The CDR3 runs 16 residues. Per the germline V gene, CDR1 is MDHEN and CDR2 is SYDVKM. V lost 5 bases and J 4 bases, leaving 20 bases between the germline ends. CDR3 protein: CASSPLSLTVPYGYTF. The CDR3 DNA reads as TGTGCCAGCAGTCCCCTATCCCTGACAGTCCCCTATGGCTACACCTTC.

CDR3 amino acids: CATSRDRGSGNTIYF. In nucleotides, the CDR3 is TGTGCCACCAGCAGAGATAGGGGCTCAGGAAACACCATATATTTT. The chain uses TRBV15 and TRBJ1-3; tentatively, D is TRBD1 (5 bases). V lost 0 bases to trimming and J lost 4 bases, with 10 bases between them. The length of the CDR3 is 15 residues. Germline assignment: CDR1 LNHNV and CDR2 YYDKDF (reference sequence).

This clone came up once. This chain links TRBV18 with TRBJ1-2; 8 bases agree with TRBD1. Trimming at V came to 3 bases and at J to 1 base, leaving 10 bases not matched to a gene. In germline, CDR1 is KGHSH, CDR2 LQKENI. The CDR3 contains 17 residues. CDR3: CASSPFPPGQDNYGYTF. CDR3 coding DNA: TGTGCCAGCTCACCCTTCCCCCCGGGACAGGATAACTATGGCTACACCTTC.

The J gene is TRBJ1-1, the V gene TRBV5-1; a possible D gene is TRBD1 (6 bases). The V end lost 5 bases, the J end lost 8 bases, and 16 bases lay between the germline ends. Germline lookup yields CDR1 SGHRS and CDR2 YFSETQ. This CDR3 comprises 13 residues. The CDR3 region is CASRQRTAGEAFF. The CDR3 DNA reads TGCGCCAGCAGGCAAAGGACAGCTGGAGAAGCTTTCTTT.

The chain employs TRBV9 and TRBJ1-6, with 10 bases that match TRBD1. V was pared by 4 bases and J by 7 bases, with 8 bases of the junction left unmatched. Germline V gene lookup returns CDR1 SGDLS and CDR2 YYNGEE. This CDR3 has 16 residues. CDR3 in DNA: TGTGCCAGCAGCACCCTGACAGGGGGCCCCAATTCACCCCTCCACTTT. Its protein product is CASSTLTGGPNSPLHF.

The V call is TRBV6-1, the J call TRBJ1-1; D is unclear. The CDR3 is 13 amino acids. V was shortened by 3 bases and J by 3 bases, with 8 bases between the two germline ends. Per germline, CDR1 MNHNS and CDR2 SASEGT. The CDR3 spells CASSDHSDTEAFF. The CDR3 coding sequence is TGTGCCAGCAGTGACCACAGCGACACTGAAGCTTTCTTT.

The DNA of the CDR3 is TGTGCCAGCAGAAAGACAGGGAGGAATCAGCCCCAGCATTTT. Protein: CASRKTGRNQPQHF. The rearrangement uses TRBV6-5 and TRBJ1-5, with 7 bases matching TRBD1. Unmatched junction bases numbered 6, after V lost 6 bases and J lost 4 bases. Germline V gene sequence: CDR1 MNHEY, CDR2 SVGAGI. The CDR3 is made up of 14 amino acids.

The V call is TRBV27, the J call TRBJ1-2, with D possibly matching TRBD1 (5 bases). Germline V CDR1 and CDR2: MNHEY, SMNVEV (reference sequence). V was trimmed by 8 bases and J by 7 bases, leaving 17 bases between them. This CDR3 is built from 13 residues. DNA of the CDR3: TGTGCCAGCGCGGGGGGGAGCAAATCTGGCTACACCTTC. Amino acid sequence: CASAGGSKSGYTF.